This T cell receptor (beta chain) is drawn from a study of Graves' ophthalmopathy and Graves' hyperthyroidism. Trimming removed 2 bases from V and 5 bases from J, with 13 bases in between. The CDR3 covers 15 residues. Germline CDR1 is SNHLY and CDR2 is FYNNEI. The TCR beta CDR3 regions underwent amplification from RNA transcripts. Second-round multiplex PCR came after a first-round RT-PCR that employed HTBI primers. TCRdb itself ran the multiplex PCR reads through MiXCR, one entry per CDR3 protein. The sample carries 900,000 to 1,200,000 distinct CDR3 sequences, around a third recorded once. Sequences were obtained from peripheral blood or thyroid tissue (not recorded which). V gene TRBV2 combines with J gene TRBJ1-3, with a tentative D call TRBD1 (6 bases). The origin of this receptor is an adult man with Graves' hyperthyroidism. CDR3 loop: CASSESAGVRNTIYF. CDR3 coding DNA: TGTGCCAGCAGTGAATCTGCAGGGGTGAGAAACACCATATATTTT.